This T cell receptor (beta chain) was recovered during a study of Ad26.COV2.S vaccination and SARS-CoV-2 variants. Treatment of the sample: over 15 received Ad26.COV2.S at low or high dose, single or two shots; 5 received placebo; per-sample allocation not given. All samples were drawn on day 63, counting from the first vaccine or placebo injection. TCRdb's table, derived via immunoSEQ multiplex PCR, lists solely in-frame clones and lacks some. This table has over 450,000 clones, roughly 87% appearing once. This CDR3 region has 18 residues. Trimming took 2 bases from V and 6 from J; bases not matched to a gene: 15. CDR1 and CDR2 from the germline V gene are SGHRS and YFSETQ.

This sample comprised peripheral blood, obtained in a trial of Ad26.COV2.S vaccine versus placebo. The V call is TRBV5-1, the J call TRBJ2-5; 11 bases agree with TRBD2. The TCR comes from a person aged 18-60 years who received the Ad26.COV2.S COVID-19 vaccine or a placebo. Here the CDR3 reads CASSFFSRTSGSLKTQYF. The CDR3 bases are TGCGCCAGCAGCTTTTTTTCCCGGACTAGCGGGTCTCTGAAGACCCAGTACTTC.